The text below deals with one T cell receptor beta chain. Its matching antigen is unknown. The CDR3 contains 14 residues. V lost 2 bases and J lost 4, with 6 bases in between. Germline V CDR1 and CDR2: MNHEY, SVGAGI. Sequenced by immunoSEQ multiplex PCR; TCRdb stores in-frame clones only, minus some. The repertoire holds under 55,000 clones, 90% to 95% seen once, with about 10% in the top ten. These data are taken from a study of T cells in localized non-small cell lung cancer. Whole-study findings and limits: Uninvolved nearby lung showed the greatest T cell clonality, exceeding that found in tumor. Only one tumor region was sequenced, so heterogeneity remains possible. Detection in adjacent lung was observed for a median around 59 of the top 100 tumor clones. An association was observed between higher blood T cell density and longer overall survival.

This clonotype was obtained from a woman aged 40-70 years with stage II lung adenocarcinoma. This chain uses TRBV6-5 with TRBJ1-6; no firm D call. The sequencing here drew on PBMCs, taken before any cancer treatment. CDR3 loop: CASSYAPYNSPLHF. Written as DNA, the CDR3 is TGTGCCAGCAGTTACGCCCCGTATAATTCACCCCTCCACTTT.